The 5 T cell receptor beta chains reported below all come from one sample, sequenced in a study of spatial heterogeneity in lung cancer (dated by TCRdb to the late 2010s). The protocol used for the library was 5' RACE. The sequencer listed for this sample is NextSeq 500. TCRdb reprocessing: public reads trimmed at Q25 with fastp, clones called with MiXCR, in-frame beta chains kept. Every entry covers one CDR3 protein and lists the most common genes and DNA from its rows. This sample is represented by more than 95,000 distinct CDR3 sequences; 12% of them were singletons. The biggest ten clones account for 16% of the sample. This sample's time point label indicates: blood at routine non-recurrence follow-up after resection. TCR sequencing used whole RNA extracted from tumor and nontumor lung tissue, or from cryopreserved PBMC samples, without cell sorting. The sequencing here drew on PBMCs, taken at follow-up. These receptors originate from a male donor with early-stage non-small cell lung cancer.

The chain links TRBV9 to TRBJ1-2; D unclear. The CDR3 has 16 amino acids. Germline lookup yields CDR1 SGDLS and CDR2 YYNGEE. With 0 bases removed from V and 2 bases from J, the gap between germline ends came to 14 bases. CDR3 region: CASSVDIRAANYGYTF. The CDR3 nucleotides read TGTGCCAGCAGCGTAGATATAAGGGCCGCCAACTATGGCTACACCTTC. The whole variable domain, remainder taken from reference TRBV9 and TRBJ1-2, is DSGVTQTPKHLITATGQRVTLRCSPRSGDLSVYWYQQSLDQGLQFLIQYYNGEERAKGNILERFSAQQFPDLHSELNLSSLELGDSALYFCASSVDIRAANYGYTFGSGTRLTVV.

The V and J genes are TRBV12-5 and TRBJ2-6, with D perhaps being TRBD1 or TRBD2 (5 bases each). Germline CDR1 LGHNT, CDR2 FRNRAP. V lost 2 bases and J lost 0, with 20 bases in between. The CDR3 is 20 residues long. Here the CDR3 reads CASGLLTIVDRVSGANVLTF. DNA for the CDR3: TGTGCTAGTGGTTTGTTGACTATCGTAGACAGAGTCTCTGGGGCCAACGTCCTGACTTTC.

This clonotype showed up just a few times. The chain is built from TRBV5-1 and TRBJ2-3; 7 nucleotides align to TRBD1. This CDR3 region has 17 residues. The ends lost 1 base at V and 1 base at J; junction bases unmatched: 9. Germline V CDR1 and CDR2: SGHRS, YFSETQ. In DNA form, the CDR3 reads TGCGCCAGCAGCTTGACCGGACAGGCATCCGGCACAGATACGCAGTATTTT. It encodes CASSLTGQASGTDTQYF.

The chain has TRBV18 and TRBJ2-1; maybe TRBD2 (6 bases). The CDR3 length is 18 residues. Trimming removed 2 bases from V and 3 bases from J, with 20 bases in between. Per germline, CDR1 KGHSH and CDR2 LQKENI. The CDR3 reads CASSPSSEKTWNYNEQFF. The CDR3 bases are TGTGCCAGCTCACCATCTAGCGAGAAGACATGGAACTACAATGAGCAGTTCTTC.

This clonotype came up a few times. The rearrangement uses TRBV5-1 and TRBJ2-3; D perhaps matches TRBD1 (5 bases). In germline, CDR1 is SGHRS, CDR2 YFSETQ. Trimming took off 3 bases at V and 1 base at J, with 15 bases between the two ends. The CDR3 has 16 residues. CDR3: CASSSMIGAGTDTQYF. The CDR3, as DNA: TGCGCCAGCAGCTCAATGATAGGGGCTGGCACAGATACGCAGTATTTT.